This entry lists 8 T cell receptor beta chains sequenced from one sample in a study of blood T cell repertoires in COVID-19. Only in-frame clones appear in the TCRdb table, and some are missing; sequencing was by immunoSEQ multiplex PCR. The sample holds a few hundred thousand clones, around 85% seen once. Specimen: peripheral blood. The receptors were gathered from a woman aged 18 to 35 with acute or convalescent COVID-19.

CDR3: CASKIAGGLETQYF. CDR3 coding DNA: TGTGCCAGCAAAATAGCGGGGGGGCTTGAGACCCAGTACTTC. The gene calls are TRBV6-5 and TRBJ2-5; TRBD2 aligns across 11 bases. V lost 7 bases to trimming and J lost 5 bases; unmatched junction nucleotides: 6. Germline loops: CDR1 MNHEY, CDR2 SVGAGI. The CDR3 sequence is 14 residues long.

This chain connects TRBV6-5 to TRBJ1-2, with 7 bases that match TRBD1. Trimming cost V 0 bases and J 8 bases; bases outside gene matches: 12. CDR3 length: 16 amino acids. CDR1 and CDR2 (germline): MNHEY, SVGAGI. The CDR3 DNA follows: TGTGCCAGCAGTTACTCTCCTAGACAGGGAAGTAGCGGCTACACCTTC. This encodes CASSYSPRQGSSGYTF.

About this clone itself: One end of the junction varies from germline; a read error may be responsible. The rearrangement joins TRBV5-1 to TRBJ1-1; 7 nucleotides match TRBD1. CDR1 and CDR2 (germline): SGHRS, YFSETQ. This CDR3 region has 14 residues. CDR3 sequence (DNA): TGCGCCAGCGGCTTGGGACAGACAAACACTGAAGCTTTCTTT. Translation gives CASGLGQTNTEAFF.

The rearrangement joins TRBV5-1 to TRBJ1-4; D uncertain. V lost 0 bases, J lost 8 bases, and 8 bases lay in between. This CDR3 has 13 amino acids. The V gene's germline CDR1 is SGHRS and CDR2 YFSETQ. The CDR3 DNA reads as TGCGCCAGCAGCTTGGGGCTCGGGGAAAAACTGTTTTTT. This translates into CASSLGLGEKLFF.

This chain joins TRBV5-4 and TRBJ2-5, with 14 bases fitting TRBD2. Trimming cost V 0 bases and J 4 bases; bases outside gene matches: 8. Germline loops: CDR1 SGHNT, CDR2 YYREEE (reference sequence). This CDR3 spans 18 amino acids. Written as DNA, the CDR3 is TGTGCCAGCAGCTTGGCTCCGACTAGCGGGAGGGCCGCAGAGACCCAGTACTTC. As protein: CASSLAPTSGRAAETQYF.

The V and J genes are TRBV5-1 and TRBJ1-1; no clear D gene. The CDR3 consists of 13 residues. CDR1 SGHRS and CDR2 YFSETQ come from the germline V gene. V lost 5 bases to trimming and J lost 0 bases, with 8 bases between them. In DNA, the CDR3 is TGCGCCAGCAGGGCAGAGGTGAACACTGAAGCTTTCTTT. Residues: CASRAEVNTEAFF.

The chain recombines TRBV18 with TRBJ2-1; D perhaps matches TRBD1 (6 bases). CDR1 is KGHSH and CDR2 is LQKENI in the germline V gene. The CDR3 loop spans 18 amino acids. Between the trimmed V and J ends, which lost 0 bases and 0 bases, there was a span of 15 bases. CDR3 DNA sequence: TGTGCCAGCTCACCACCGCAGGGGCCGGGGAGCTCCTACAATGAGCAGTTCTTC. Residues: CASSPPQGPGSSYNEQFF. The full variable domain, completed using reference TRBV18 and TRBJ2-1, is NAGVMQNPRHLVRRRGQEARLRCSPMKGHSHVYWYRQLPEEGLKFMVYLQKENIIDESGMPKERFSAEFPKEGPSILRIQQVVRGDSAAYFCASSPPQGPGSSYNEQFFGPGTRLTVL.

The gene calls are TRBV28 and TRBJ2-7; a weak D match, TRBD2 (5 bases). This CDR3 has 11 residues. In germline, CDR1 is MDHEN, CDR2 SYDVKM. The V end was cut by 7 bases, the J end by 6 bases, with 10 bases between. The chain's CDR3 is CASNIEGEQYF. The CDR3 DNA reads TGTGCCAGCAACATAGAGGGCGAGCAGTACTTC.